This T cell receptor beta chain came from a study of neoadjuvant nivolumab and ipilimumab in lung cancer. Study findings and constraints: Resected tumors had greater TCR richness and clonality than uninvolved lung. Blood richness before therapy tracked richness in tumors resected after neoadjuvant therapy. Pathologic regression was not significantly tied to TCR clonality.

This clone appeared once. Its target is unknown. This table comes from immunoSEQ multiplex PCR, and its TCRdb copy is limited to in-frame clones, with some not included. The table has 40,000 to 55,000 clones, approximately 90% seen once; the top ten hold about 4%. There are 14 residues in the CDR3. The germline V gene encodes CDR1 SGDLS and CDR2 YYNGEE. Trimming left V 0 bases short and J 6 bases short, with 9 bases between. The receptor comes from an adult with non-small cell lung cancer. Some clones in this sample may be carry-over from other donors' samples. This chain uses TRBV9 with TRBJ2-2, with a possible D match to TRBD2 (5 bases). The sequencing here drew on blood, taken before neoadjuvant nivolumab, alone or with ipilimumab. The CDR3 sequence: CASSVASLSGELFF. The CDR3 DNA reads TGTGCCAGCAGCGTAGCTAGCCTATCCGGGGAGCTGTTTTTT.